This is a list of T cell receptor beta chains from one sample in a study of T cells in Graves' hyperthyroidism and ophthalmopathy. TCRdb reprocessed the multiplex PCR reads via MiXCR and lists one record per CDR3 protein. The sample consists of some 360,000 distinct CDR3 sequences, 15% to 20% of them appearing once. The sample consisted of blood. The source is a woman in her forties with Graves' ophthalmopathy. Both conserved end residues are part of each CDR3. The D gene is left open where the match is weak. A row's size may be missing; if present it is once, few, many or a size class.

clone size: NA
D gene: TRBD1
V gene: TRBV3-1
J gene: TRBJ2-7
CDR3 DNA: TGTGCCAGCAGCGAACCCGGGACAGGGTCGTACGAGCAGTACTTC
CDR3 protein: CASSEPGTGSYEQYF

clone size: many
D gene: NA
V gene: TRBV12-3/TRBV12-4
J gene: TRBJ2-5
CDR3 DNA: TGTGCCAGCAGTTTGGGTATTCCCCAAGAGACCCAGTACTTC
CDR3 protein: CASSLGIPQETQYF

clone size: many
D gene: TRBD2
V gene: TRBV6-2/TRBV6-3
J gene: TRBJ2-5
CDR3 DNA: TGTGCCAGCAGTCCGTCCCGGACTAGCGGGAGACAAGAGACCCAGTACTTC
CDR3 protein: CASSPSRTSGRQETQYF

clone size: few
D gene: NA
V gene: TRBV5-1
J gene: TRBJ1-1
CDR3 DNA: TGCGCCAGCAGCTTGGAGTCTCCACAGAGCACTGAAGCTTTCTTT
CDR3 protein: CASSLESPQSTEAFF

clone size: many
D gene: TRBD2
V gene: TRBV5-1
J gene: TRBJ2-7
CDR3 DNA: TGCGCCAGCAGATATGAGCGGGGCTCCTACGAGCAGTACTTC
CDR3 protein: CASRYERGSYEQYF

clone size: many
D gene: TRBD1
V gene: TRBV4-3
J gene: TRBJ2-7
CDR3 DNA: TGCGCCAGCAGCCGGCGGACAGGGACGGGGGAGCAGTACTTC
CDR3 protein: CASSRRTGTGEQYF

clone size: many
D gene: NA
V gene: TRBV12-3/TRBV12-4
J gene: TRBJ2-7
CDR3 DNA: TGTGCCAGCAGTTTAGGCTGGCAGGGTTACGAGCAGTACTTC
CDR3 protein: CASSLGWQGYEQYF

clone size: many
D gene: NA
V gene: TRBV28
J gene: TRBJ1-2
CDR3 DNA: TGTGCCAGCAGTTTGGAAAGGGACACAAGCCACTATGGCTACACCTTC
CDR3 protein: CASSLERDTSHYGYTF

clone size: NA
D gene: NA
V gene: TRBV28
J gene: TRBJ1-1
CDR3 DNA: TGTGCCAGCATAGCACCGGGACATGTGAACACTGAAGCTTTCTTT
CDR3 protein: CASIAPGHVNTEAFF

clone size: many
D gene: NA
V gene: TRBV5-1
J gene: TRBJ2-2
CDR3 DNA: TGCGCCAGCCGGAGGGGTTTCGATCGCACCGGGGAGCTGTTTTTT
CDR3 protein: CASRRGFDRTGELFF

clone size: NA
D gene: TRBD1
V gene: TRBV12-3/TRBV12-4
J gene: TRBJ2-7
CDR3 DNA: TGTGCCAGCAGGTCAGGGGGTCGATACGAGCAGTACTTC
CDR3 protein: CASRSGGRYEQYF

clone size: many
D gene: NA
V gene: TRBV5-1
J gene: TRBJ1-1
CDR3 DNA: TGCGCCAGCAGACGGACACCGAACACTGAAGCTTTCTTT
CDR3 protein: CASRRTPNTEAFF

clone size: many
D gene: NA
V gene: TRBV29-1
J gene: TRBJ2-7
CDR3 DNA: TGCAGCGTTGCCCTTATGAGGGCAGATTACGAGCAGTACTTC
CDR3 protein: CSVALMRADYEQYF

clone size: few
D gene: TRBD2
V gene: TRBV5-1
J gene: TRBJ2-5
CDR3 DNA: TGCGCCGACCGGACTAGCGGGAAACTGGTTCAAGAGACCCAGTACTTC
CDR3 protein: CADRTSGKLVQETQYF

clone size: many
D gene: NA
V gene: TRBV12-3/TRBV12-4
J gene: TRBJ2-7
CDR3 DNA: TGTGCCAGCAGTTTCGCGGGGGCGGACGAGCAGTACTTC
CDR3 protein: CASSFAGADEQYF

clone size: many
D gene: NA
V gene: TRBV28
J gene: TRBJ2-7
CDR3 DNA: TGTGCCAGCAGTTTATGGGGGAAACCCTACGAGCAGTACTTC
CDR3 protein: CASSLWGKPYEQYF

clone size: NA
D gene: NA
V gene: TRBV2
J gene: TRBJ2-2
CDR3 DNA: TGTGCCAGCAGCGGGGGACTCCGGGGGGGGGAGCTGTTTTTT
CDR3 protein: CASSGGLRGGELFF

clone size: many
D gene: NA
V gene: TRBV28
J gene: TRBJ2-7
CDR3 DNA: TGTGCCAGCAGTTTACGGCCGAAATCCTACGAGCAGTACTTC
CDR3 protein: CASSLRPKSYEQYF

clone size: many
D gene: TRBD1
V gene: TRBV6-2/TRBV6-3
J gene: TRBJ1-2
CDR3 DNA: TGTGCCAGCAGTCCCTGGGACAGCGAATATGGCTACACCTTC
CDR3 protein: CASSPWDSEYGYTF

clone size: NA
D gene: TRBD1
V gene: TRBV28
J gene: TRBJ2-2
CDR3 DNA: TGTGCCAGCAGTCCATGGGACAGGGAAGACGGGGAGCTGTTTTTT
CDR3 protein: CASSPWDREDGELFF

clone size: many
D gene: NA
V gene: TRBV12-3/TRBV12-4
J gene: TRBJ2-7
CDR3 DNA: TGTGCCAGCAGTGAGGGGGCCTACGAGCAGTACTTC
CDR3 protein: CASSEGAYEQYF

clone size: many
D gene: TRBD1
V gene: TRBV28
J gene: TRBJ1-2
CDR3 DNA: TGTGCCAGCAGTCCCGACCCGGGACAGCTCCTTTGGGACGGCTACACCTTC
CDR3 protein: CASSPDPGQLLWDGYTF

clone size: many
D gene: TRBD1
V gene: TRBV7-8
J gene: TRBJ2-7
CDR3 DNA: TGTGCCAGCAGCTTAGCGGGGACAGGATCCTACGAGCAGTACTTC
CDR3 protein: CASSLAGTGSYEQYF

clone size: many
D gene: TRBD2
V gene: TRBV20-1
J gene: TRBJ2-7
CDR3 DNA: TGCAGTGCTAGAATACTAGCGGGAGGGCCCGGAGAGCAGTACTTC
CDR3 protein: CSARILAGGPGEQYF

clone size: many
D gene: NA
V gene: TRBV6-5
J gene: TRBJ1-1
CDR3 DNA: TGTGCCAGCAGTTACGGGCCCACAGGGATTGAAGCTTTCTTT
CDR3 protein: CASSYGPTGIEAFF

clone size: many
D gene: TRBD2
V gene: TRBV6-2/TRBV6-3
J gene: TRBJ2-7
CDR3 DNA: TGTGCCAGCAGTCCGGGACTAGCCCCAAAAGGTGGGATATACGAGCAGTACTTC
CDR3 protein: CASSPGLAPKGGIYEQYF